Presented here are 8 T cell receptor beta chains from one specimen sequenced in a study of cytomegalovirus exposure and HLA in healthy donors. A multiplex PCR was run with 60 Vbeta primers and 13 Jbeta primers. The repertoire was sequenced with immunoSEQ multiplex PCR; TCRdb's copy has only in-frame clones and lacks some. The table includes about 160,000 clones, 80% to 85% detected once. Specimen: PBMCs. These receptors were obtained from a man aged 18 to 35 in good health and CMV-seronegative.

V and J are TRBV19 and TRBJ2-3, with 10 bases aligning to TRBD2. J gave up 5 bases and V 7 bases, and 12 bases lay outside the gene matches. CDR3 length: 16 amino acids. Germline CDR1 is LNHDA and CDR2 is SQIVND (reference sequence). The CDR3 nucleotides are TGTGCCAGTACCTTACCCCTAGCGGGGGAGGGAGATACGCAGTATTTT. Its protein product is CASTLPLAGEGDTQYF.

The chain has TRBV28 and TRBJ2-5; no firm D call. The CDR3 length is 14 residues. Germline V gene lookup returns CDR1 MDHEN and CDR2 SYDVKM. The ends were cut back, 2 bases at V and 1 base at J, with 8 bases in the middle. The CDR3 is CASSLIQSQETQYF. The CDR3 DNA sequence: TGTGCCAGCAGTTTAATACAGTCCCAAGAGACCCAGTACTTC.

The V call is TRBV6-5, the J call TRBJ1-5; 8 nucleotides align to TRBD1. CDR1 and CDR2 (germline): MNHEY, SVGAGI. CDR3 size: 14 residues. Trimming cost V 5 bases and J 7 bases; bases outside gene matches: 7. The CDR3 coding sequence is TGTGCCAGCAGTACAGGGACAGGAGGACAGCCCCAGCATTTT. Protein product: CASSTGTGGQPQHF.

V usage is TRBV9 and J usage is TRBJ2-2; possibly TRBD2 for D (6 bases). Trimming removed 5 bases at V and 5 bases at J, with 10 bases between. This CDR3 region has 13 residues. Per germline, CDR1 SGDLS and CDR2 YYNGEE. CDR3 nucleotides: TGTGCCAGCAGTATTGGACTAACCGGGGAGCTGTTTTTT. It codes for CASSIGLTGELFF.

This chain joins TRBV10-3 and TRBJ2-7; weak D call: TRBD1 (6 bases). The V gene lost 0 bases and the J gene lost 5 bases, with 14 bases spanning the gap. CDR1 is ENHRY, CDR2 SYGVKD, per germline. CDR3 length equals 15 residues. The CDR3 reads CAISESSLGGDEQYF. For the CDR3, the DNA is TGTGCCATCAGTGAGTCGTCGCTAGGGGGTGACGAGCAGTACTTC.

The CDR3 is CASSLDPGRAETQYF. CDR3 nucleotide sequence: TGTGCCAGCAGCTTAGACCCTGGGCGCGCGGAGACCCAGTACTTC. This chain connects TRBV7-6 to TRBJ2-5; D remains ambiguous. Trimming left V 1 base short and J 5 bases short, with 14 bases between. Germline V gives CDR1 SGHVS, CDR2 FNYEAQ. The CDR3 is 15 amino acids.

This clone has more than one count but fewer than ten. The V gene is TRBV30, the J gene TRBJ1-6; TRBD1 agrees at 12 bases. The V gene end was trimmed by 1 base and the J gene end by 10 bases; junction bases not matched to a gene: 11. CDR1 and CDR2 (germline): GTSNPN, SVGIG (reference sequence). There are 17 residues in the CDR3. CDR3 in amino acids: CAWSGYRDRGRGSPLHF. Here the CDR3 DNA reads TGTGCCTGGAGTGGCTACCGGGACAGGGGGCGAGGGTCACCCCTCCACTTT. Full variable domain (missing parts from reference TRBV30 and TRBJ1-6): SQTIHQWPATLVQPVGSPLSLECTVEGTSNPNLYWYRQAAGRGLQLLFYSVGIGQISSEVPQNLSASRPQDRQFILSSKKLLLSDSGFYLCAWSGYRDRGRGSPLHFGNGTRLTVT.

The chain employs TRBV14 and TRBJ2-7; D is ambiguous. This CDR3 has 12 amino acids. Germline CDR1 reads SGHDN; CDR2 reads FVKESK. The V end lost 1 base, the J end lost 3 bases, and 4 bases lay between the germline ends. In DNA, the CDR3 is TGTGCCAGCAGCCAAGGAGACTACGAGCAGTACTTC. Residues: CASSQGDYEQYF.